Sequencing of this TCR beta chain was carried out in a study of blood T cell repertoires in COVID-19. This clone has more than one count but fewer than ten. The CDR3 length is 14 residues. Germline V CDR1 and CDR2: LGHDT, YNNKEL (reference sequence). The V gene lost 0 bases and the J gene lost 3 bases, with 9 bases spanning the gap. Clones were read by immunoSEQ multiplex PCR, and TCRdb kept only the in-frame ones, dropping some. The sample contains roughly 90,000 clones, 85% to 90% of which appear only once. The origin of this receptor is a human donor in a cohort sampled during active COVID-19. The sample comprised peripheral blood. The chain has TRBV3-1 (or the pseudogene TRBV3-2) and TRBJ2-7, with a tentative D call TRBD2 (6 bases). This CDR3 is CASSQELTSYEQYF. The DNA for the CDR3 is TGTGCCAGCAGCCAAGAGCTGACTAGCTACGAGCAGTACTTC.